This T cell receptor beta chain derives from a study of blood T cells in healthy people across ages. Study-wide findings and caveats: TCR beta diversity per million T cells fell roughly linearly with age. Expanded clonotype changes were possibly confounded by unknown donor CMV status. Strongly correlated with naive T cell percentage was TCR beta diversity.

This CDR3 has 14 residues. V was cut by 2 bases and J by 11 bases, with 18 bases left in between. In germline, CDR1 is MNHEY, CDR2 SVGEGT. It was with a sample-barcoded 5' primer and a J-beta primer mix that a second PCR of roughly 7 to 12 cycles was run. TCRdb re-called the 5' RACE reads through MiXCR, storing one row per CDR3 protein. The repertoire consists of 1.4 million to 1.5 million distinct CDR3 sequences, with roughly 45% occurring once and the leading ten covering 7% to 9%. In its sample, this clonotype was seen a few times. Its antigen is as yet unknown. The receptor was isolated from a woman aged 18-30 years in good health. The chain joins TRBV6-2 or TRBV6-3 to TRBJ2-5, with D hard to call. Sequencing used blood. The chain's CDR3 is CASSYGGPYNEQYF. CDR3 coding DNA: TGTGCCAGCAGTTACGGCGGCCCCTACAATGAGCAGTACTTC.